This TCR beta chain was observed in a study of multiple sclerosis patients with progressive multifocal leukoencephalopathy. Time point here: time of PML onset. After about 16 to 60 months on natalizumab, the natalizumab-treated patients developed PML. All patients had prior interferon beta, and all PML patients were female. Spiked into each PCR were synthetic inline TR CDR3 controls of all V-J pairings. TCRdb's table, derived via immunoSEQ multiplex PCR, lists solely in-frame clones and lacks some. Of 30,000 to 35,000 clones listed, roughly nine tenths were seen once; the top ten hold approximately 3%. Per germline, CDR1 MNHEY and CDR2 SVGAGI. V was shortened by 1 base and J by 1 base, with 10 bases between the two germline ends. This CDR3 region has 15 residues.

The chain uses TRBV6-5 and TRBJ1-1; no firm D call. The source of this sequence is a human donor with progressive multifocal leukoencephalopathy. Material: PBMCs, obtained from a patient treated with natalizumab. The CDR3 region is CASSYFGDRNTEAFF. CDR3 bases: TGTGCCAGCAGTTACTTCGGGGATAGGAACACTGAAGCTTTCTTT.